This TCR beta chain derives from a study of vaccination effects on CD4 cells after COVID-19. Study summary: Under the ViraFEST assay, PBMC were stimulated with viral peptide pools so that antigen-specific CD4+ T cells expanded. Sequencing was performed afterwards. The post-vaccine samples were taken, at the median, 72 days after the second dose.

When ten to eleven days of culture had elapsed, CD4+ T cells were isolated. Participants completed two doses of the BNT162b2 or mRNA-1273 vaccine. Having tested negative for nucleocapsid antibodies, the vaccine recipients showed no prior SARS-CoV-2 infection. A word on this clone: The antigen remains unidentified.

V was shortened by 2 bases and J by 0 bases, with 11 bases between the two germline ends. Germline CDR1 MNHEY, CDR2 SVGEGT. The CDR3 length is 15 residues. The repertoire was sequenced with immunoSEQ multiplex PCR; TCRdb's copy has only in-frame clones and lacks some. Of fewer than 60,000 clones listed, about 78% are singletons. The material sequenced was CD4+ T cells from PBMCs cultured without peptide, taken after COVID-19 vaccination. The receptor was isolated from a human donor who received a COVID-19 vaccine. The chain recombines TRBV6-2 or TRBV6-3 with TRBJ2-7, with D possibly being TRBD1 or TRBD2 (5 bases each). CDR3 region: CASSYDRGTSYEQYF. CDR3 coding DNA: TGTGCCAGCAGTTACGATCGTGGGACCTCCTACGAGCAGTACTTC.